This is a list of T cell receptor beta chains from one sample in a study of blood T cell repertoires in COVID-19. Profiled with immunoSEQ multiplex PCR; TCRdb holds only in-frame clones, not every one. The sample includes under 150,000 clones, around 81% of them seen just once. Sequences were obtained from PBMCs or T cells enriched from blood (not recorded which). Receptor source: a woman between 40 and 50 years old who had recovered from COVID-19. Both conserved end residues are part of each CDR3. The D gene is left open where the match is weak. Expanded clones get a size class; other rows say once, few or many, or leave the size out.

>TRBV4-1|TRBJ1-1|.|.
TGCGCCAGCAGCCAAGATCTTCAGGCCTCTGAAGCTTTCTTT
CASSQDLQASEAFF
>TRBV5-5|TRBJ1-4|.|.
TGTGCCAGCAGCTCGGGACTGTCCCAGGGTGAAAAACTGTTTTTT
CASSSGLSQGEKLFF
>TRBV19|TRBJ2-2|TRBD1|.
TGTGCCAGTAAACCGCCGGGACAGGCTAACACCGGGGAGCTGTTTTTT
CASKPPGQANTGELFF
>TRBV6-1|TRBJ1-5|.|few
TGTGCCAGCAGTGAAGCTGGGCAGGTCCGTTTGGCCCAGCATTTT
CASSEAGQVRLAQHF
>TRBV10-3|TRBJ2-7|TRBD1|.
TGTGCCATCAGTGAACCGGGACAGACCTACGAGCAGTACTTC
CAISEPGQTYEQYF
>TRBV2|TRBJ1-2|TRBD1|.
TGTGCCAGCAGTGAAGCGGGCAGGGGGTCCGGCTACACCTTC
CASSEAGRGSGYTF
>TRBV7-9|TRBJ2-7|TRBD1|.
TGTGCCAGCAGCTTAGCGACGACAGGGCCCTACGAGCAGTACTTC
CASSLATTGPYEQYF
>TRBV5-1|TRBJ1-2|.|.
TGCGCCAGCAGCTTGGGCACAGGGCTATCTAACTATGGCTACACCTTC
CASSLGTGLSNYGYTF
>TRBV19|TRBJ2-7|.|.
TGTGCCAGTAGTATCGGGGGCTACGAGCAGTACTTC
CASSIGGYEQYF
>TRBV30|TRBJ1-4|.|.
TGTGCCTGGAGTGTACGGGTCACGGGAACTGAAAAACTGTTTTTT
CAWSVRVTGTEKLFF
>TRBV24-1|TRBJ2-3|TRBD1|.
TGTGCCACCAGTGATAACAGGGGGGCAGGTACGCAGTATTTT
CATSDNRGAGTQYF
>TRBV4-2|TRBJ2-3|.|.
TGTGCCAGCAGCCAAGATCCGCTAGCTCACACAGATACGCAGTATTTT
CASSQDPLAHTDTQYF
>TRBV12-5|TRBJ2-2|.|.
TGTGCTAGTGGCTCAGGCCAGGGTAGCACCGGGGAGCTGTTTTTT
CASGSGQGSTGELFF
>TRBV10-3|TRBJ2-1|TRBD2|.
TGTGCCACCGGTGTGACTAGCGGGATCGGTGAGCAGTTCTTC
CATGVTSGIGEQFF
>TRBV5-6|TRBJ1-6|TRBD1|.
TGTGCCAGCAGCCACGGACAGGGGAGCTCCTATAATTCACCCCTCCACTTT
CASSHGQGSSYNSPLHF
>TRBV9|TRBJ1-1|.|.
TGTGCCAGCAGCGCAAGTCCGGGAGCTCAAGCTTTCTTT
CASSASPGAQAFF
>TRBV12-3/TRBV12-4|TRBJ1-5|.|.
TGTGCCAGCAGTTTAACAGGCAATCAGCATTTT
CASSLTGNQHF
>TRBV2|TRBJ2-1|.|.
TGTGCCAGCAGTCTTTGGCGGGACCCGGGGAATGAGCAGTTCTTC
CASSLWRDPGNEQFF
>TRBV18|TRBJ1-1|.|.
TGTGCCAGCTCACCATACAGTCGTCTCAGGAACCTGAACACTGAAGCTTTCTTT
CASSPYSRLRNLNTEAFF
>TRBV19|TRBJ2-2|.|.
TGTGCCAGTAGCGTTGGGGTGGGGGGCACCGGGGAGCTGTTTTTT
CASSVGVGGTGELFF
>TRBV7-2|TRBJ2-1|.|once
TGTGCCAGCAGCTTCCCCCCGACGCGGGGGCACAATGAGCAGTTCTTC
CASSFPPTRGHNEQFF
>TRBV18|TRBJ1-6|.|.
TGTGCCAGCTCACCCACGGTGCTTGATTCACCCCTCCACTTT
CASSPTVLDSPLHF
>TRBV3-1/TRBV3-2|TRBJ2-6|TRBD2|.
TGTGCCAGCAGCCCCCCGGTGGGGGGGGGTGGGGCCAACGTCCTGACTTTC
CASSPPVGGGGANVLTF